These T cell receptor beta chains were read from a single sample in a study of technical replicates of blood from a handful of donors. The protocol was immunoSEQ multiplex PCR, while the TCRdb copy is restricted to in-frame clones and leaves out a portion. The data hold 100,000 or so clones, with around 96% observed a single time. The sample taken for sequencing was T cells isolated from PBMCs. Receptors were obtained from a human donor in good health. Each CDR3 is given with its conserved first and last residue. A D gene is named only where the DNA matches it firmly. The size field is filled for only some rows; it gives once, few, many or a size class.

d_call j_call clone_size v_call cdr3_aa cdr3_nt
TRBD1 TRBJ2-2 NA TRBV5-1 CASSYGTANTGELFF TGCGCCAGCAGCTACGGGACAGCGAACACCGGGGAGCTGTTTTTT
NA TRBJ2-1 NA TRBV27 CAILSRSYNEQFF TGTGCCATCCTAAGTCGCTCCTACAATGAGCAGTTCTTC
TRBD1 TRBJ1-1 NA TRBV18 CASSQGTDTEAFF TGTGCCAGCTCACAAGGGACAGACACTGAAGCTTTCTTT
NA TRBJ1-2 NA TRBV6-1 CASSEGRGGYTF TGTGCCAGCAGTGAAGGACGAGGCGGGTACACCTTC
NA TRBJ1-2 NA TRBV19 CASSILQGGYTF TGTGCCAGTAGTATCCTTCAGGGAGGCTACACCTTC
TRBD2 TRBJ2-3 NA TRBV28 CASMGGGEADTQYF TGTGCCAGCATGGGGGGGGGAGAGGCGGATACGCAGTATTTT
TRBD1 TRBJ2-7 NA TRBV5-1 CASSGNWDSYEQYF TGCGCCAGCAGCGGAAACTGGGACAGCTACGAGCAGTACTTC
NA TRBJ1-5 NA TRBV19 CASSIGSGNQPQHF TGTGCCAGTAGTATAGGATCGGGAAATCAGCCCCAGCATTTT
NA TRBJ1-4 few TRBV10-3 CAISPGGIGEKLFF TGTGCCATCAGTCCGGGAGGGATTGGTGAAAAACTGTTTTTT
TRBD1 TRBJ1-1 once TRBV11-3 CASSYDRAGTEAFF TGTGCCAGCAGCTACGACAGGGCCGGCACTGAAGCTTTCTTT
NA TRBJ2-2 NA TRBV9 CASDWRASNTGELFF TGTGCCAGTGACTGGAGGGCCTCTAACACCGGGGAGCTGTTTTTT
TRBD1 TRBJ1-3 NA TRBV7-8 CASSLSQGARNTIYF TGTGCCAGCAGCTTATCACAGGGGGCTCGAAACACCATATATTTT
TRBD1 TRBJ1-2 once TRBV7-8 CASSLSGGFYGYTF TGTGCCAGCAGCTTATCAGGGGGCTTCTATGGCTACACCTTC
NA TRBJ2-5 NA TRBV28 CASSLSQGQGETQYF TGTGCCAGCAGTCTATCACAGGGTCAAGGGGAGACCCAGTACTTC
NA TRBJ1-6 NA TRBV7-9 CASSLGADRENSPLHF TGTGCCAGCAGCTTAGGAGCGGACAGAGAGAATTCACCCCTCCACTTT
NA TRBJ1-1 once TRBV28 CASLDRETEAFF TGTGCCAGCTTGGACAGAGAGACTGAAGCTTTCTTT
TRBD1 TRBJ1-2 NA TRBV2 CASSFTGAGDYGYTF TGTGCCAGCAGTTTTACAGGGGCGGGCGACTATGGCTACACCTTC
NA TRBJ1-3 NA TRBV4-2 CASSQGAAGNTIYF TGTGCCAGCAGCCAGGGGGCGGCTGGAAACACCATATATTTT
TRBD2 TRBJ2-7 NA TRBV7-9 CASSLAGTGGYEQYF TGTGCCAGCAGCTTAGCGGGCACGGGGGGATACGAGCAGTACTTC
TRBD2 TRBJ2-3 NA TRBV6-4 CASSDKAGGADTQYF TGTGCCAGCAGTGACAAAGCGGGGGGAGCAGATACGCAGTATTTT
NA TRBJ1-1 NA TRBV2 CASSDTGTEAFF TGTGCCAGCAGTGATACCGGTACTGAAGCTTTCTTT
NA TRBJ2-6 NA TRBV18 CASSPKVQSFSGANVLTF TGTGCCAGCTCACCAAAGGTACAGTCCTTCTCTGGGGCCAACGTCCTGACTTTC
NA TRBJ1-3 NA TRBV6-5 CASSPPGGNTIYF TGTGCCAGCAGTCCCCCGGGCGGGAACACCATATATTTT
NA TRBJ2-1 NA TRBV6-5 CASSDRSSYNEQFF TGTGCCAGCAGCGACAGAAGCTCCTACAATGAGCAGTTCTTC
TRBD2 TRBJ2-1 NA TRBV7-2 CASSLSPSGGAGEQFF TGTGCCAGCAGCTTAAGTCCTAGCGGGGGGGCAGGGGAGCAGTTCTTC
NA TRBJ2-5 NA TRBV5-4 CASSRGGPGQETQYF TGTGCCAGCAGCCGAGGGGGTCCAGGGCAGGAGACCCAGTACTTC
NA TRBJ2-3 NA TRBV5-1 CASSLSRSTDTQYF TGCGCCAGCAGCCTCTCTAGGAGCACAGATACGCAGTATTTT
NA TRBJ1-1 NA TRBV2 CASAIHSTEAFF TGTGCCAGCGCAATCCATAGCACTGAAGCTTTCTTT
NA TRBJ2-7 NA TRBV4-1 CASSQVQGSEQYF TGCGCCAGCAGCCAAGTCCAGGGATCCGAGCAGTACTTC
TRBD1 TRBJ1-5 NA TRBV7-9 CASSLEGGYQPQHF TGTGCCAGCAGCTTAGAAGGGGGCTATCAGCCCCAGCATTTT
NA TRBJ2-7 NA TRBV27 CASSFRSRGEQYF TGTGCCAGCAGTTTCCGGTCTAGGGGCGAGCAGTACTTC
NA TRBJ1-2 NA TRBV12-5 CASGFGKLHYGYTF TGTGCTAGTGGTTTCGGGAAGCTACACTATGGCTACACCTTC
NA TRBJ1-1 NA TRBV5-4 CASSFSGLTEAFF TGTGCCAGCAGCTTTTCCGGTCTCACTGAAGCTTTCTTT
NA TRBJ2-5 NA TRBV7-2 CASSLVRTQYF TGTGCCAGCAGCTTAGTGCGGACCCAGTACTTC
TRBD2 TRBJ2-1 NA TRBV5-4 CASSLLLAGNNEQFF TGTGCCAGCAGCTTGCTACTAGCGGGAAACAATGAGCAGTTCTTC
TRBD1 TRBJ1-1 NA TRBV5-1 CASSFFGKTGVNTEAFF TGCGCCAGCAGCTTCTTCGGAAAGACAGGGGTGAACACTGAAGCTTTCTTT
TRBD2 TRBJ2-5 NA TRBV15 CATSRENPREGLLETQYF TGTGCCACCAGCAGAGAAAACCCGCGGGAGGGCTTGTTGGAGACCCAGTACTTC
TRBD2 TRBJ2-1 NA TRBV28 CASRARGLAFNEQFF TGTGCCAGCAGGGCCCGGGGACTAGCGTTCAATGAGCAGTTCTTC
TRBD1 TRBJ2-7 NA TRBV5-5 CASSFGTGGFHEQYF TGTGCCAGCAGCTTTGGGACAGGGGGATTTCACGAGCAGTACTTC
NA TRBJ1-3 NA TRBV2 CASSGSGNTIYF TGTGCCAGCAGCGGCTCTGGAAACACCATATATTTT
NA TRBJ1-6 NA TRBV5-6 CASSLNGQSPLHF TGTGCCAGCAGCTTAAATGGTCAGTCACCCCTCCACTTT
NA TRBJ2-1 NA TRBV19 CASSISGGSYNEQFF TGTGCCAGTAGTATTAGCGGAGGCTCCTACAATGAGCAGTTCTTC
NA TRBJ2-2 once TRBV11-3 CASSSAWTTNTGELFF TGTGCCAGCAGCTCAGCCTGGACAACGAACACCGGGGAGCTGTTTTTT
TRBD1 TRBJ1-5 NA TRBV27 CASSPGTGGDQPQHF TGTGCCAGCAGCCCAGGGACAGGAGGGGATCAGCCCCAGCATTTT
TRBD1 TRBJ1-1 NA TRBV7-8 CASSLGGQLNTEAFF TGTGCCAGCAGCTTAGGGGGACAGTTGAACACTGAAGCTTTCTTT
TRBD1 TRBJ2-7 NA TRBV4-2 CASSTPPTGAYSYEQYF TGTGCCAGCAGCACCCCCCCGACAGGGGCGTATTCCTACGAGCAGTACTTC
TRBD2 TRBJ2-3 NA TRBV5-1 CASSLALADRTDTQYF TGCGCCAGCAGCTTGGCTCTAGCGGACCGCACAGATACGCAGTATTTT
TRBD1 TRBJ2-7 NA TRBV28 CASSPSHRGSSYEQYF TGTGCCAGCAGTCCCAGCCACAGGGGTAGCTCCTACGAGCAGTACTTC
TRBD1 TRBJ2-3 NA TRBV25-1 CASSEGWTGADTQYF TGTGCCAGCAGTGAGGGTTGGACAGGGGCAGATACGCAGTATTTT
TRBD2 TRBJ2-3 NA TRBV7-9 CASSKGLAGDTDTQYF TGTGCCAGCAGCAAGGGACTAGCGGGGGACACAGATACGCAGTATTTT
TRBD2 TRBJ2-3 NA TRBV6-5 CASSRLAGGRDTQYF TGTGCCAGCAGTCGACTAGCGGGGGGGAGAGATACGCAGTATTTT
NA TRBJ1-5 NA TRBV19 CASSPQGGGNQPQHF TGTGCCAGTAGTCCCCAAGGAGGGGGCAATCAGCCCCAGCATTTT